One and the same sample provided the 27 T cell receptor beta chains below, sequenced in a study of T cells in Graves' hyperthyroidism and ophthalmopathy. The TCR beta CDR3 regions underwent amplification using RNA transcripts as the source. Researchers ran a first-round RT-PCR on the TCR CDR3 using the HTBI primer set. Using its own MiXCR run on the multiplex PCR reads, TCRdb lists one record per CDR3 protein. The sample includes about 710,000 distinct CDR3 sequences, roughly 15% of them seen just once. The sequencing sample was made of blood. The receptor source for this set is a man aged 18-30 years with Graves' hyperthyroidism.

The gene calls are TRBV6-2 or TRBV6-3 and TRBJ1-2; tentatively, D is TRBD1 (5 bases). The CDR3 is made up of 12 amino acids. CDR1 and CDR2 (germline): MNHEY, SVGEGT. Trimming stripped 6 bases from V and 8 bases from J, with 13 bases between. CDR3 nucleotide sequence: TGTGCCAGCAGAACCGCGGGACGAGGCTACACCTTC. This translates into CASRTAGRGYTF.

This clonotype was counted between two and nine times. This chain links TRBV20-1 with TRBJ2-5; D remains ambiguous. The CDR3 totals 13 residues. CDR1 DFQATT and CDR2 SNEGSKA come from the germline V gene (reference sequence). V was pared by 1 base and J by 3 bases, with 9 bases between. The CDR3 reads CSARGSAEETQYF. CDR3 coding DNA: TGCAGTGCTAGAGGGTCGGCAGAAGAGACCCAGTACTTC.

Points on this clonotype: This may stem from a read error, because a much larger clone lies one nucleotide away. The chain links TRBV12-3 or TRBV12-4 to TRBJ2-2; perhaps TRBD2 as D (5 bases). The CDR3 runs to 16 residues. Trimming removed 4 bases at V and 5 bases at J, with 17 bases between. CDR3 sequence (DNA): TGTGCCAGCAGTTCCTCGAACCGGGGAAGGACCGGGGAGCTGTTTTTT. Translating it yields CASSSSNRGRTGELFF.

The chain combines TRBV24-1 with TRBJ2-1, with unresolved D. Germline CDR1 KGHDR, CDR2 SFDVKD. The CDR3 contains 13 residues. Trimming removed 3 bases from V and 4 bases from J, with 6 bases in between. The CDR3 sequence is CATSDNSYNEQFF. The DNA for the CDR3 is TGTGCCACCAGTGATAACAGTTACAATGAGCAGTTCTTC.

This clonotype was seen at least ten times. The rearrangement joins TRBV28 to TRBJ2-1, with 10 positions matching TRBD2. The V and J ends lost 8 bases and 8 bases, in that order; junction bases with no gene match: 9. CDR3 size: 14 residues. Germline CDR1 is MDHEN and CDR2 is SYDVKM. The CDR3 nucleotides read TGTGCCAGCGGAAGGCTAGCGGGAGTTTATGAGCAGTTCTTC. This gives the protein CASGRLAGVYEQFF.

This clonotype was detected a few times. The chain joins TRBV20-1 to TRBJ1-2, with 8 nucleotides matching TRBD1. CDR3 length: 13 amino acids. Losses at the gene ends were 3 bases for V and 4 bases for J; bases not matched to a gene: 4. Germline lookup yields CDR1 DFQATT and CDR2 SNEGSKA (reference sequence). The CDR3 nucleotides are TGCAGTGCTAGGGGGACAGGTATCTATGGCTACACCTTC. This encodes CSARGTGIYGYTF.

There are many counts of this clonotype. The genes are TRBV6-1 and TRBJ1-4, with D maybe TRBD1 (6 bases). Germline V lookup: CDR1 MNHNS, CDR2 SASEGT. V lost 5 bases and J 3 bases, leaving 13 bases between the germline ends. The CDR3 loop spans 15 amino acids. The CDR3 sequence is CASSRGGGANEKLFF. DNA for the CDR3: TGTGCCAGCAGTCGAGGAGGGGGAGCTAATGAAAAACTGTTTTTT.

The chain links TRBV20-1 to TRBJ2-4; 16 positions agree with TRBD2. The V segment lost 5 bases and the J segment 0 bases; nucleotides outside the gene matches: 4. The CDR3 spans 17 residues. CDR1 and CDR2 (germline): DFQATT, SNEGSKA (reference sequence). CDR3 nucleotide sequence: TGCAGTGCTCCGGGACTAGCGGGAGGGGTAGCCAAAAACATTCAGTACTTC. Translation gives CSAPGLAGGVAKNIQYF.

This clonotype was counted between two and nine times. This chain connects TRBV20-1 to TRBJ1-3; tentative D call: TRBD1 (5 bases). Trimming pared 1 base from V and 2 bases from J, leaving 12 bases between. The CDR3 has 15 residues. Per the germline V gene, CDR1 is DFQATT and CDR2 is SNEGSKA (reference sequence). The CDR3 here is CSARGEGAPGNTIYF. CDR3 DNA: TGCAGTGCTAGAGGGGAAGGGGCCCCTGGAAACACCATATATTTT.

This chain joins TRBV4-2 and TRBJ1-1; D unresolved. The ends were cut back, 2 bases at V and 1 base at J, with 11 bases in the middle. The germline gives CDR1 LGHNA, CDR2 YNFKEQ. CDR3 length: 15 amino acids. CDR3 amino acids: CASSQLWQPNTEAFF. The CDR3 DNA sequence: TGTGCCAGCAGCCAATTGTGGCAGCCGAACACTGAAGCTTTCTTT.

This clonotype was counted only a few times. Compared with germline, one end of the junction differs, possibly owing to a read error. The chain is built from TRBV6-1 and TRBJ1-1; D uncertain. The length of the CDR3 is 13 residues. CDR1 and CDR2 from the germline V gene are MNHNS and SASEGT. As DNA, the CDR3 is TGTGCCAGCGGTGAAGTGTATAACACTGAAGCTTTCTTT. Amino acids: CASGEVYNTEAFF.

The chain links TRBV6-5 to TRBJ2-1; D uncertain. The CDR3 extends over 14 amino acids. Per the germline V gene, CDR1 is MNHEY and CDR2 is SVGAGI. V gave up 0 bases and J gave up 0 bases, with 3 bases separating them. Here the CDR3 reads CASSYSNSYNEQFF. In DNA, the CDR3 is TGTGCCAGCAGTTACTCAAACTCCTACAATGAGCAGTTCTTC.

This clonotype was observed a handful of times. The rearrangement joins TRBV24-1 to TRBJ2-3; 14 bases fit TRBD2. J lost 4 bases, V lost 0 bases, and 8 bases had no gene match. CDR1 and CDR2 from the germline V gene are KGHDR and SFDVKD. CDR3 length: 19 amino acids. The CDR3 region is CATSDLRSGLAGVPDTQYF. The DNA of the CDR3 is TGTGCCACCAGTGATTTGCGGTCGGGACTAGCGGGAGTGCCAGATACGCAGTATTTT.

The rearrangement joins TRBV9 to TRBJ1-1; D ambiguous. Germline loops: CDR1 SGDLS, CDR2 YYNGEE. Trimming took off 4 bases at V and 3 bases at J, with 13 bases between the two ends. The CDR3 sequence is 14 residues long. Written as DNA, the CDR3 is TGTGCCAGCAGCTCCCGTAGGAGCGACACTGAAGCTTTCTTT. Translated, it gives CASSSRRSDTEAFF. The complete variable domain, with remaining parts taken from reference TRBV9 and TRBJ1-1, reads DSGVTQTPKHLITATGQRVTLRCSPRSGDLSVYWYQQSLDQGLQFLIQYYNGEERAKGNILERFSAQQFPDLHSELNLSSLELGDSALYFCASSSRRSDTEAFFGQGTRLTVV.

Only a few counts were recorded for this clonotype. The V gene is TRBV7-9, the J gene TRBJ2-1; D gene uncertain. This CDR3 has 13 amino acids. Germline values: CDR1 SEHNR, CDR2 FQNEAQ (reference sequence). V lost 1 base, J lost 8 bases, and 9 bases lay in between. For the CDR3, the DNA is TGTGCCAGCAGCTTAGGCAGAATCGATGAGCAGTTCTTC. It is translated as CASSLGRIDEQFF. Filled out from reference TRBV7-9 and TRBJ2-1, the complete variable domain reads DTGVSQNPRHKITKRGQNVTFRCDPISEHNRLYWYRQTLGQGPEFLTYFQNEAQLEKSRLLSDRFSAERPKGSFSTLEIQRTEQGDSAMYLCASSLGRIDEQFFGPGTRLTVL.

The chain recombines TRBV19 with TRBJ1-2; the D is unclear. Trimming stripped 3 bases from V and 0 bases from J, with 14 bases between. Germline V lookup: CDR1 LNHDA, CDR2 SQIVND (reference sequence). The CDR3 length is 16 residues. The CDR3 loop is CASSIGPRVANYGYTF. CDR3 in DNA: TGTGCCAGTAGTATCGGCCCTAGGGTAGCTAACTATGGCTACACCTTC.

This clonotype has a handful of counts. The CDR3 protein is CAISESGGQGNSPLHF. The CDR3 nucleotides read TGTGCCATCAGTGAGTCTGGGGGACAGGGGAATTCACCCCTCCACTTT. The chain is built from TRBV10-3 and TRBJ1-6; TRBD1 matches 10 bases. The CDR3 has 16 residues. V trimming: 0 bases; J trimming: 7 bases; junction bases outside the gene matches: 3. CDR1 ENHRY and CDR2 SYGVKD come from the germline V gene.

This clonotype has at least ten counts. The chain uses TRBV28 and TRBJ2-1; tentatively, D is TRBD2 (5 bases). Germline values: CDR1 MDHEN, CDR2 SYDVKM. Between the trimmed V and J ends, which lost 3 bases and 5 bases, there was a span of 8 bases. This CDR3 comprises 13 residues. CDR3 region: CASSLEDHNEQFF. For the CDR3, the DNA is TGTGCCAGCAGTTTGGAGGACCACAATGAGCAGTTCTTC.

This clonotype was seen a handful of times. This chain connects TRBV29-1 to TRBJ2-7; TRBD1 aligns across 9 bases. The CDR3 covers 17 residues. Unmatched junction bases numbered 12, after V lost 1 base and J lost 2 bases. CDR1 SQVTM and CDR2 ANQGSEA come from the germline V gene. CDR3 residues: CSVEGTRTGTGTYEQYF. The CDR3 DNA sequence: TGCAGCGTTGAAGGGACCCGGACTGGGACAGGGACCTACGAGCAGTACTTC.

This clonotype was observed many times. This chain connects TRBV6-1 to TRBJ2-3; a weak D match, TRBD1 (5 bases). The CDR3 loop spans 14 amino acids. The ends were cut back, 3 bases at V and 2 bases at J, with 9 bases in the middle. CDR1 is MNHNS, CDR2 SASEGT, per germline. The CDR3 sequence is CASSDDSFTDTQYF. In DNA, the CDR3 is TGTGCCAGCAGTGACGACAGCTTCACAGATACGCAGTATTTT.

The CDR3 DNA reads as TGTGCCAGCAGCTTAGGCGGGCCCATAGGGCAGCCCCAGCATTTT. Protein: CASSLGGPIGQPQHF. The chain joins TRBV13 to TRBJ1-5, with unresolved D. The CDR3 length is 15 residues. Germline V gene lookup returns CDR1 PRHDT and CDR2 FYEKMQ (reference sequence). With 0 bases removed from V and 7 bases from J, the gap between germline ends came to 13 bases.

In the case of this clonotype: As the CDR3 is not closed by the conserved phenylalanine or tryptophan, this likely results from a read error. The chain has TRBV5-1 and TRBJ2-5; TRBD2 matches at 8 bases. CDR3 length equals 16 residues. Germline V gene lookup returns CDR1 SGHRS and CDR2 YFSETQ. The CDR3 loop reads CASRTVPRGAGEPQYL. The CDR3 DNA is TGCGCCAGCAGGACCGTCCCGCGGGGGGCCGGAGAGCCCCAGTACCTC.

This clonotype was detected ten times or more. V usage is TRBV29-1 and J usage is TRBJ2-7, with D perhaps matching TRBD1 (6 bases). This CDR3 comprises 13 residues. V was clipped by 3 bases and J by 3 bases, with 12 bases between them. Germline loops: CDR1 SQVTM, CDR2 ANQGSEA. The CDR3 DNA reads TGCAGCGTTGAGGGGGCTCCCGACTACGAGCAGTACTTC. Its translation: CSVEGAPDYEQYF.

The rearrangement uses TRBV6-1 and TRBJ1-4, with D unresolved. Germline V gene data show CDR1 as MNHNS and CDR2 as SASEGT. The CDR3 contains 13 residues. V was cut by 3 bases and J by 4 bases, with 6 bases left in between. The CDR3 is CASSEGSNEKLFF. In DNA, the CDR3 is TGTGCCAGCAGTGAGGGGAGTAATGAAAAACTGTTTTTT.

This sequence joins TRBV6-2 or TRBV6-3 and TRBJ1-6; D is uncertain. V lost 8 bases, J lost 0 bases, and 5 bases lay in between. Germline V CDR1 and CDR2: MNHEY, SVGEGT. The CDR3 extends over 13 amino acids. The chain's CDR3 is CASARSYNSPLHF. The DNA of the CDR3 is TGTGCCAGCGCTCGCTCCTATAATTCACCCCTCCACTTT.

This clonotype has at least ten counts. The chain is built from TRBV3-1 and TRBJ2-3, with D perhaps TRBD2 (5 bases). The length of the CDR3 is 17 residues. V was cut by 0 bases and J by 2 bases, with 15 bases left in between. Germline V gene sequence: CDR1 LGHDT, CDR2 YNNKEL (reference sequence). CDR3 coding DNA: TGTGCCAGCAGCCAAGATTTTAGGACTTCTAACACAGATACGCAGTATTTT. As protein: CASSQDFRTSNTDTQYF.

This clonotype was observed a handful of times. The chain links TRBV24-1 to TRBJ2-2; D remains ambiguous. The CDR3 totals 11 residues. Trimming took 7 bases from V and 3 from J, leaving 2 bases between them. Germline CDR1 is KGHDR and CDR2 is SFDVKD. The CDR3 DNA sequence: TGTGCCACCAGACACACCGGGGAGCTGTTTTTT. This translates into CATRHTGELFF.